The 18 T cell receptor beta chains below were found in one sample sequenced in a study of graft-versus-host responses after intestinal transplantation. Clones were read by immunoSEQ multiplex PCR, and TCRdb kept only the in-frame ones, dropping some. The sample lists over 100,000 clones; 90% to 95% were seen once. These receptors are not linked to any known antigen. The material sequenced was unstimulated CD8+ T cells sorted from spleen or lymph node cells, taken before transplant. The receptors derive from a human donor who was the organ donor for an intestinal transplant.

This clone was picked up a small number of times. V and J are TRBV5-4 and TRBJ1-3, with no clear D. The CDR3 length is 15 residues. V was trimmed by 2 bases and J by 0 bases, leaving 9 bases between them. CDR1 SGHNT and CDR2 YYREEE come from the germline V gene (reference sequence). CDR3 in amino acids: CASSLGSASGNTIYF. The CDR3, as DNA: TGTGCCAGCAGCTTAGGCAGCGCCTCTGGAAACACCATATATTTT.

V is TRBV28 and J is TRBJ1-1; tentative D call: TRBD1 (6 bases). V lost 5 bases to trimming and J lost 0 bases, with 13 bases between them. The CDR3 is 15 amino acids. Per the germline V gene, CDR1 is MDHEN and CDR2 is SYDVKM. CDR3 sequence (DNA): TGTGCCAGCAGTCTCAGGGGAGCCATGAACACTGAAGCTTTCTTT. It translates to CASSLRGAMNTEAFF.

The chain recombines TRBV5-6 with TRBJ2-3; D possibly uses TRBD1 or TRBD2 (6 bases each). There are 16 residues in the CDR3. In germline, CDR1 is SGHDT, CDR2 YYEEEE. V lost 2 bases, J lost 0 bases, and 13 bases lay in between. CDR3 in amino acids: CASSFEGGHSTDTQYF. CDR3 DNA sequence: TGTGCCAGCAGCTTCGAAGGGGGGCATAGCACAGATACGCAGTATTTT. The full variable domain, in which reference TRBV5-6 and TRBJ2-3 provide the parts outside the CDR3, is DAGVTQSPTHLIKTRGQQVTLRCSPKSGHDTVSWYQQALGQGPQFIFQYYEEEERQRGNFPDRFSGHQFPNYSSELNVNALLLGDSALYLCASSFEGGHSTDTQYFGPGTRLTVL.

This chain joins TRBV14 and TRBJ2-5, with 7 bases matching TRBD2. CDR3 length: 14 residues. V lost 4 bases to trimming and J lost 3 bases; unmatched junction nucleotides: 5. The V gene's germline CDR1 is SGHDN and CDR2 FVKESK. CDR3 amino acids: CASSPTGGKETQYF. The CDR3 region has the DNA TGTGCCAGCAGCCCGACGGGGGGAAAAGAGACCCAGTACTTC.

The chain links TRBV5-1 to TRBJ2-3; 7 nucleotides match TRBD1. The junction had 11 bases not matched to a gene; V was cut back by 1 base and J by 3 bases. The CDR3 is 17 amino acids. Germline CDR1 SGHRS, CDR2 YFSETQ. The CDR3 sequence is CASSLKVGRGYTDTQYF. CDR3 sequence (DNA): TGCGCCAGCAGCTTGAAAGTTGGCAGGGGGTATACAGATACGCAGTATTTT. Full variable domain (missing parts from reference TRBV5-1 and TRBJ2-3): KAGVTQTPRYLIKTRGQQVTLSCSPISGHRSVSWYQQTPGQGLQFLFEYFSETQRNKGNFPGRFSGRQFSNSRSEMNVSTLELGDSALYLCASSLKVGRGYTDTQYFGPGTRLTVL.

The chain joins TRBV5-6 to TRBJ2-7; 8 nucleotides match TRBD1. Germline trimming cut 2 bases from V and 2 bases from J; bases unmatched to any gene: 3. This CDR3 region has 14 residues. The germline V gene encodes CDR1 SGHDT and CDR2 YYEEEE. The CDR3 DNA follows: TGTGCCAGCAGCTTCGGGACAGGCACCTACGAGCAGTACTTC. Its protein product is CASSFGTGTYEQYF.

This sequence joins TRBV19 and TRBJ1-1; D is unresolved. The CDR3 consists of 11 residues. CDR1 is LNHDA, CDR2 SQIVND, per germline (reference sequence). V lost 5 bases, J lost 2 bases, and 3 bases lay in between. CDR3 sequence (DNA): TGTGCCAGTAGTGTAAACACTGAAGCTTTCTTT. Its translation is CASSVNTEAFF.

This clone was found a few times. V and J are TRBV27 and TRBJ1-3, with TRBD1 matching 10 bases. The CDR3 length is 14 residues. Trimming removed 8 bases from V and 4 bases from J; junction bases left unmatched: 5. Germline values: CDR1 MNHEY, CDR2 SMNVEV (reference sequence). CDR3 nucleotides: TGTGCCAGCGCTCGGGACAGGGGCGGAAACACCATATATTTT. It codes for CASARDRGGNTIYF.

The chain recombines TRBV10-3 with TRBJ2-7; no firm D call. From germline, CDR1 is ENHRY and CDR2 SYGVKD. Trimming took off 0 bases at V and 5 bases at J, with 8 bases between the two ends. CDR3 length: 13 amino acids. The CDR3 nucleotides are TGTGCCATCAGTGAGTCCCTAATTAACGAGCAGTACTTC. It encodes CAISESLINEQYF.

The chain carries TRBV2 and TRBJ1-1; 9 bases are a match to TRBD1. After removal of 6 bases from V and 1 base from J, the junction contained 0 bases not matched to a gene. In germline, CDR1 is SNHLY, CDR2 FYNNEI. The CDR3 is 13 amino acids. The CDR3 sequence: CASRDRGNTEAFF. CDR3 coding DNA: TGTGCCAGCAGGGACAGGGGGAACACTGAAGCTTTCTTT.

V is TRBV4-2 and J is TRBJ1-4, with 11 bases fitting TRBD1. Trimming took 0 bases from V and 10 from J; bases not matched to a gene: 16. Germline V gene lookup returns CDR1 LGHNA and CDR2 YNFKEQ. This CDR3 spans 19 amino acids. The DNA of the CDR3 is TGTGCCAGCAGCCAAGAAAGAGGGACAGGGGGGTATGGATCCGGAAAACTGTTTTTT. Encoded protein: CASSQERGTGGYGSGKLFF.

Remarks on this clone: The junction does not match germline at one end; this may be a read error. This chain uses TRBV28 with TRBJ2-7; 8 nucleotides align to TRBD2. The CDR3 runs 12 residues. Germline V gene data show CDR1 as MDHEN and CDR2 as SYDVKM. The CDR3 region has the DNA TGTGCCAGCAGCCTGGGCGGGGGGAGTGCGTCCTTC. Translating it yields CASSLGGGSASF. Full variable domain (outside the CDR3, taken from reference TRBV28 and TRBJ2-7): DVKVTQSSRYLVKRTGEKVFLECVQDMDHENMFWYRQDPGLGLRLIYFSYDVKMKEKGDIPEGYSVSREKKERFSLILESASTNQTSMYLCASSLGGGSASFGPGTRLTVT.

This sequence joins TRBV19 and TRBJ2-1; D assignment may be TRBD1 or TRBD2 (10 bases each). This CDR3 is 22 amino acids long. Germline V lookup: CDR1 LNHDA, CDR2 SQIVND (reference sequence). Trimming cost V 1 base and J 4 bases, with 32 bases left between them. This CDR3 reads CASSIVGTGEAGGPFLYNEQFF. CDR3 bases: TGTGCCAGTAGTATAGTAGGGACAGGGGAAGCGGGAGGGCCATTCCTTTACAATGAGCAGTTCTTC.

On this clone: This specimen includes other DNA sequences encoding the same CDR3. The CDR3 nucleotides are TGTGCCAGCAGTTTATCGGGGGAGGGGAGCAATCAGCCCCAGCATTTT. As protein: CASSLSGEGSNQPQHF. The chain recombines TRBV27 with TRBJ1-5; a weak D match, TRBD1 (5 bases). V lost 0 bases, J lost 1 base, and 10 bases lay in between. The CDR3 consists of 16 residues. Germline assignment: CDR1 MNHEY and CDR2 SMNVEV (reference sequence).

This rearrangement joins TRBV27 to TRBJ1-2; a weak D match, TRBD1 (6 bases). This CDR3 comprises 15 residues. V was shortened by 6 bases and J by 2 bases, with 16 bases between the two germline ends. Germline V CDR1 and CDR2: MNHEY, SMNVEV (reference sequence). The CDR3 loop is CASSPDKTGNYGYTF. CDR3 DNA sequence: TGTGCCAGCAGCCCGGACAAGACAGGCAACTATGGCTACACCTTC.

This chain links TRBV5-8 with TRBJ2-7, with TRBD1 matching 8 bases. This CDR3 contains 13 residues. V shed 4 bases and J 3 bases; nucleotides not matched to a gene: 3. Germline CDR1 SGHTS, CDR2 YDEGEE. The CDR3 DNA follows: TGTGCCAGCAGCAGGGGACAGGACTACGAGCAGTACTTC. It is translated as CASSRGQDYEQYF.

J is TRBJ2-7 and V is TRBV15, with TRBD2 matching 10 bases. Germline values: CDR1 LNHNV, CDR2 YYDKDF (reference sequence). The V segment lost 0 bases and the J segment 2 bases; nucleotides outside the gene matches: 4. The CDR3 sequence is 16 residues long. The CDR3 DNA sequence: TGTGCCACCAGCAGAGATTTCAGCGGGAGGGCCTACGAGCAGTACTTC. Its translation: CATSRDFSGRAYEQYF.

The genes are TRBV7-2 and TRBJ2-7, with D perhaps TRBD2 (5 bases). The CDR3 spans 14 residues. CDR1 is SGHTA and CDR2 is FQGNSA in the germline V gene. Trimming pared 1 base from V and 2 bases from J, leaving 9 bases between. The CDR3 nucleotides are TGTGCCAGCAGCTTAGACGACTACCCCTACGAGCAGTACTTC. Amino acid sequence: CASSLDDYPYEQYF.